The rows below give T cell receptor beta chains drawn from one sample of a study of T cells in Graves' hyperthyroidism and ophthalmopathy. From the multiplex PCR reads, TCRdb called clonotypes with MiXCR, one entry per CDR3 protein. The table includes about 640,000 distinct CDR3 sequences, less than 25% detected once. The sequencing sample was made of blood. These receptors were obtained from a man under 40 with Graves' ophthalmopathy. Both conserved end residues are part of each CDR3. A D gene is named only where the DNA matches it firmly. Rows may omit the clone size; those that give it use once, few, many or a size class.

V	J	D	size	CDR3	DNA
TRBV5-1	TRBJ2-2	NA	few	CASTLYAGELFF	TGCGCCAGCACCCTATATGCCGGGGAGCTGTTTTTT
TRBV3-1	TRBJ2-1	TRBD2	many	CASRTSGSFYNEQFF	TGTGCCAGCCGGACTAGCGGGAGCTTTTACAATGAGCAGTTCTTC
TRBV7-3	TRBJ2-2	NA	few	CASSLKPRDKNTGELFF	TGTGCCAGCAGCTTAAAGCCCCGGGACAAGAACACCGGGGAGCTGTTTTTT
TRBV12-3/TRBV12-4	TRBJ1-3	NA	NA	CASSLANPAGNTIYF	TGTGCCAGCAGTTTAGCGAATCCCGCCGGAAACACCATATATTTT
TRBV3-1	TRBJ2-7	TRBD2	few	CASSKLAGSLYEQYF	TGTGCCAGCAGCAAGCTAGCGGGGTCTCTCTACGAGCAGTACTTC
TRBV27	TRBJ1-6	NA	NA	CASPPGVRWSYNSPLHF	TGTGCCAGCCCTCCCGGGGTTCGTTGGTCCTATAATTCACCCCTCCACTTT
TRBV28	TRBJ1-1	NA	many	CASSPMGHLNTEAFF	TGTGCCAGCAGTCCGATGGGACACTTGAACACTGAAGCTTTCTTT
TRBV7-9	TRBJ2-7	NA	few	CASSFEVGEQYF	TGTGCCAGCAGCTTCGAGGTGGGGGAGCAGTACTTC
TRBV29-1	TRBJ2-1	TRBD2	few	CSVAGGSEQFF	TGCAGCGTTGCGGGGGGGAGTGAGCAGTTCTTC
TRBV7-9	TRBJ2-3	TRBD1	NA	CASSSWDRGPDTQYF	TGTGCCAGCAGCTCCTGGGACAGGGGGCCAGATACGCAGTATTTT
TRBV5-6	TRBJ1-3	NA	few	CASSIQGSGNTIYF	TGTGCCAGCAGCATACAGGGCTCTGGAAACACCATATATTTT
TRBV2	TRBJ2-3	NA	many	CASSEGSTDTQYF	TGTGCCAGCAGTGAGGGAAGCACAGATACGCAGTATTTT
TRBV12-5	TRBJ2-7	NA	NA	CASGLVRAGRSYEQYF	TGTGCTAGTGGTTTGGTACGGGCAGGACGATCCTACGAGCAGTACTTC
TRBV11-2	TRBJ2-5	TRBD1	few	CASSQSAGGLETQYF	TGCGCCAGCAGCCAGTCGGCAGGGGGCCTGGAGACCCAGTACTTC
TRBV6-2/TRBV6-3	TRBJ1-3	TRBD1	few	CASSYLGQGRGNTIYF	TGTGCCAGCAGTTACTTGGGACAGGGAAGAGGAAACACCATATATTTT
TRBV12-5	TRBJ2-5	NA	few	CASGRGIMTQYF	TGTGCTAGTGGGAGGGGGATTATGACCCAGTACTTC
TRBV11-2	TRBJ2-5	TRBD2	few	CASGLQLAEETQYF	TGTGCCAGCGGCTTACAACTAGCGGAAGAGACCCAGTACTTC
TRBV29-1	TRBJ2-3	TRBD2	few	CSVARWTSGTDTQYF	TGCAGCGTCGCCCGTTGGACTAGCGGCACAGATACGCAGTATTTT
TRBV7-8	TRBJ2-7	TRBD2	many	CASSPGRAPYEQYF	TGTGCCAGCAGCCCCGGGAGGGCTCCCTACGAGCAGTACTTC
TRBV6-1	TRBJ2-2	NA	NA	CASSDKGGTSNTGELFF	TGTGCCAGCAGCGATAAAGGGGGGACATCGAACACCGGGGAGCTGTTTTTT
TRBV3-1	TRBJ2-2	TRBD2	NA	CASSQASGSWNTGELFF	TGTGCCAGCAGCCAGGCTAGCGGGAGCTGGAACACCGGGGAGCTGTTTTTT
TRBV5-6	TRBJ2-2	NA	NA	CASSWGRTALTGELFF	TGTGCCAGCAGCTGGGGACGGACAGCACTCACCGGGGAGCTGTTTTTT
TRBV10-2	TRBJ1-1	TRBD1	few	CASSEFPTGVNTEAFF	TGCGCCAGCAGTGAGTTCCCGACAGGGGTAAACACTGAAGCTTTCTTT
TRBV19	TRBJ1-3	NA	NA	CASNSGTFLSGNTIYF	TGTGCCAGTAATTCGGGGACATTCCTCTCTGGAAACACCATATATTTT
TRBV9	TRBJ2-3	TRBD2	few	CASSVKGLSTDTQYF	TGTGCCAGCAGCGTAAAGGGACTAAGCACAGATACGCAGTATTTT
TRBV2	TRBJ2-2	NA	NA	CASSEGGRLTGELFF	TGTGCCAGCAGTGAGGGCGGACGACTCACCGGGGAGCTGTTTTTT
TRBV3-1	TRBJ2-7	NA	many	CASSPEPARGFEQYF	TGTGCCAGCAGCCCAGAACCAGCCAGGGGCTTCGAGCAGTACTTC
TRBV20-1	TRBJ1-1	TRBD1	NA	CSASNRGSGTEAFF	TGCAGTGCTAGTAACAGGGGGTCGGGCACTGAAGCTTTCTTT
TRBV20-1	TRBJ2-1	TRBD2	many	CSARVTGGDNEQFF	TGCAGTGCTAGAGTGACGGGAGGGGACAATGAGCAGTTCTTC
TRBV10-3	TRBJ2-1	TRBD2	NA	CAISGAGVDEQFF	TGTGCCATCAGTGGAGCGGGAGTCGATGAGCAGTTCTTC
TRBV3-1	TRBJ1-5	NA	NA	CASSQGHEGGQPQHF	TGTGCCAGCAGCCAGGGGCACGAGGGAGGTCAGCCCCAGCATTTT
TRBV12-3/TRBV12-4	TRBJ2-7	TRBD1	many	CASSLGNRGLQYEQYF	TGTGCCAGCAGTTTAGGGAACAGGGGGCTTCAGTACGAGCAGTACTTC
TRBV7-9	TRBJ1-1	NA	many	CASSLYTGGDTEAFF	TGTGCCAGCAGCTTATACACAGGAGGAGACACTGAAGCTTTCTTT
TRBV5-5	TRBJ2-3	TRBD1	many	CASSKTGFGTDTQYF	TGTGCCAGCAGCAAGACAGGGTTTGGGACAGATACGCAGTATTTT
TRBV3-2	TRBJ1-5	NA	few	CASTSRVQRQGDTSNQPQHF	TGTGCCAGCACCTCACGAGTGCAAAGACAGGGGGATACTAGCAATCAGCCCCAGCATTTT
TRBV6-1	TRBJ2-3	TRBD2	NA	CASSDVAGDRDTQYF	TGTGCCAGCAGTGACGTAGCGGGAGACAGAGATACGCAGTATTTT
TRBV3-1	TRBJ1-4	TRBD1	many	CASSQDRTGRSEKLFF	TGTGCCAGCAGCCAAGATCGGACAGGGAGATCAGAAAAACTGTTTTTT
TRBV28	TRBJ2-4	TRBD1	NA	CASSFGTGRVKNIQYF	TGTGCCAGCAGTTTCGGGACAGGAAGGGTCAAAAACATTCAGTACTTC
TRBV4-1	TRBJ2-7	NA	few	CASSQDVGEIPYEQYF	TGCGCCAGCAGCCAAGATGTGGGAGAGATCCCCTACGAGCAGTACTTC
TRBV5-1	TRBJ2-1	TRBD2	many	CASSPLAGGSYEQFF	TGCGCCAGCAGCCCATTAGCGGGAGGGTCCTATGAGCAGTTCTTC
TRBV12-3/TRBV12-4	TRBJ1-2	NA	NA	CASSLKVAGGYTF	TGTGCCAGCAGTTTAAAAGTGGCTGGCGGCTACACCTTC
TRBV20-1	TRBJ1-1	NA	few	CSARDGGGVAEAFF	TGCAGTGCTAGAGATGGCGGGGGGGTCGCTGAAGCTTTCTTT
TRBV20-1	TRBJ2-1	NA	NA	CSALPGPTIGASRTRSYNEQFF	TGCAGTGCTTTGCCGGGACCTACAATCGGGGCTAGCCGAACTAGGTCCTACAATGAGCAGTTCTTC
TRBV7-9	TRBJ2-2	NA	NA	CASSARDDTGELFF	TGTGCCAGCAGCGCCAGGGATGACACCGGGGAGCTGTTTTTT
TRBV5-1	TRBJ2-2	NA	few	CASSLVRGQPHTGELFF	TGCGCCAGCAGCTTGGTCCGCGGACAGCCACACACCGGGGAGCTGTTTTTT
TRBV11-2	TRBJ2-3	NA	NA	CASSPPMETDTQYF	TGTGCCAGCAGCCCCCCTATGGAGACAGATACGCAGTATTTT
TRBV27	TRBJ1-1	NA	many	CASKTYIQGPMNTEAFF	TGTGCCAGCAAAACCTACATTCAGGGGCCCATGAACACTGAAGCTTTCTTT
TRBV12-3/TRBV12-4	TRBJ1-2	NA	few	CASSPSLQSYGYTF	TGTGCCAGCAGCCCGTCATTACAGAGCTATGGCTACACCTTC
TRBV7-2	TRBJ2-2	NA	few	CATSLRMVDTGELFF	TGTGCCACCAGCTTGCGGATGGTAGACACCGGGGAGCTGTTTTTT
TRBV11-2	TRBJ2-7	TRBD1	many	CASSSLQGAPPEQYF	TGTGCCAGCAGCTCCCTACAGGGGGCGCCCCCCGAGCAGTACTTC
TRBV20-1	TRBJ2-1	TRBD2	few	CSADITSGGSNEQFF	TGCAGTGCTGATATTACTAGCGGGGGATCCAATGAGCAGTTCTTC
TRBV2	TRBJ2-5	NA	many	CASSEARQARGETQYF	TGTGCCAGCAGTGAAGCGAGGCAGGCCAGGGGAGAGACCCAGTACTTC
TRBV7-8	TRBJ2-1	TRBD2	many	CASSLGTSGLNNEQFF	TGTGCCAGCAGCTTAGGGACTAGCGGGTTAAACAATGAGCAGTTCTTC